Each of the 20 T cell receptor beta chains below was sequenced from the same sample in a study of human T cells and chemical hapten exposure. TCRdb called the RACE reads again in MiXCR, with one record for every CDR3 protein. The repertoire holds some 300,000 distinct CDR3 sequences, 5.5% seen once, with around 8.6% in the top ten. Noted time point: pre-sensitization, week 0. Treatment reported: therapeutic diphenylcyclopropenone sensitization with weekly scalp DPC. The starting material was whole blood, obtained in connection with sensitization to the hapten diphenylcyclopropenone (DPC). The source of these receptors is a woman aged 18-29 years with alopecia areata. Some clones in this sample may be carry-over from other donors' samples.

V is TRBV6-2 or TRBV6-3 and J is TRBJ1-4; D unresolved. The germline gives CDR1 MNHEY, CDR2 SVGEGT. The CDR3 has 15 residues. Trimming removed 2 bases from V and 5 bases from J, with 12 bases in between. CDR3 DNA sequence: TGTGCCAGCAGTTACGGCTTGTTGTGGAATGAAAAACTGTTTTTT. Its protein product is CASSYGLLWNEKLFF.

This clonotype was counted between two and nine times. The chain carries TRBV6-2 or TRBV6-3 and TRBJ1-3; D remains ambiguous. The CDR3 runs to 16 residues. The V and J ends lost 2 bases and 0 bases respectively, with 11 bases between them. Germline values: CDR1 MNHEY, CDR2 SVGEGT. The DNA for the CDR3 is TGTGCCAGCAGTTACACAGCGGCCTCCTCTGGAAACACCATATATTTT. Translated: CASSYTAASSGNTIYF.

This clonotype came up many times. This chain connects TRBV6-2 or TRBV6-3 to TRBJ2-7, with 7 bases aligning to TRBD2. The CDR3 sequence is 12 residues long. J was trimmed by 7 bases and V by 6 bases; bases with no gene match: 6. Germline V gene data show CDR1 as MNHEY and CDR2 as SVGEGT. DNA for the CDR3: TGTGCCAGCAGCCAGCTGGGGGGGGAGCAGTACTTC. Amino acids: CASSQLGGEQYF.

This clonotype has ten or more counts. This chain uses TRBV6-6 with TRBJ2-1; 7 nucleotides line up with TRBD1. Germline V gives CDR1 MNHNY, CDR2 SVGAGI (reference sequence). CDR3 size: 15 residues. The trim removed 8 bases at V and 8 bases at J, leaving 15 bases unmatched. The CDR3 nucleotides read TGTGCCAGCGGGGGAACAGGGGAGTTTAGCGATGAGCAGTTCTTC. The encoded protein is CASGGTGEFSDEQFF.

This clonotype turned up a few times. This CDR3 reads CASSESGAITDTQYF. The DNA of the CDR3 is TGTGCCAGCAGTGAAAGCGGGGCGATCACAGATACGCAGTATTTT. The J gene is TRBJ2-3, the V gene TRBV6-1, with 7 bases lining up with TRBD2. Germline CDR1 is MNHNS and CDR2 is SASEGT. V trimming: 2 bases; J trimming: 2 bases; junction bases outside the gene matches: 4. This CDR3 spans 15 amino acids.

CDR3 in DNA: TGTGCCAGCAGCCCCCGTTCTAGCAGATACGAGCAGTACTTC. This codes for CASSPRSSRYEQYF. J is TRBJ2-7 and V is TRBV13; perhaps TRBD2 as D (5 bases). Germline V gene lookup returns CDR1 PRHDT and CDR2 FYEKMQ (reference sequence). Trimming removed 5 bases at V and 4 bases at J, with 15 bases between. This CDR3 contains 14 residues. The full variable domain, in which reference TRBV13 and TRBJ2-7 provide the parts outside the CDR3, is AAGVIQSPRHLIKEKRETATLKCYPIPRHDTVYWYQQGPGQDPQFLISFYEKMQSDKGSIPDRFSAQQFSDYHSELNMSSLELGDSALYFCASSPRSSRYEQYFGPGTRLTVT.

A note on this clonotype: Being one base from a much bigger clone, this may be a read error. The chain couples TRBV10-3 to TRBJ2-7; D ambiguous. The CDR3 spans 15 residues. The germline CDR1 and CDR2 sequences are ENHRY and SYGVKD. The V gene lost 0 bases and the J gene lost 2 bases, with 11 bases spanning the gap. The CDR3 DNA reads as TGTGCCATCAGTGAGTCTTGGAACAAGGCCTACGAGCAGTACTTC. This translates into CAISESWNKAYEQYF.

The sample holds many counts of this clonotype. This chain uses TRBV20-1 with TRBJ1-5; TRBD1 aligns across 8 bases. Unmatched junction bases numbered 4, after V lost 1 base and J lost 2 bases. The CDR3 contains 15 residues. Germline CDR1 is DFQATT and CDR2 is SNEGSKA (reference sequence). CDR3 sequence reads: CSARVDRGGNQPQHF. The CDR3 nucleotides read TGCAGTGCTAGAGTTGACAGGGGAGGCAATCAGCCCCAGCATTTT.

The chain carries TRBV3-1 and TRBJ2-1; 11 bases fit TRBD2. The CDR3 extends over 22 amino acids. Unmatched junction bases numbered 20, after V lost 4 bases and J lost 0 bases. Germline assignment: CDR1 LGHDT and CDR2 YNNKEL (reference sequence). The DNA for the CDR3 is TGTGCCAGCAGCCTTCCGGGTGGCGGACTAGCGGGTGCTCCGAGCTCCTACAATGAGCAGTTCTTC. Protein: CASSLPGGGLAGAPSSYNEQFF.

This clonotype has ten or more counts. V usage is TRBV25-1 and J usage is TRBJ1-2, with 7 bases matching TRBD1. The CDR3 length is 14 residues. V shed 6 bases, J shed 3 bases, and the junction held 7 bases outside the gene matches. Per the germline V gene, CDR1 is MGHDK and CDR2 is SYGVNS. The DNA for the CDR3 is TGTGCCAGCAGAAGGGGACAGACCTACTATGGCTACACCTTC. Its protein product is CASRRGQTYYGYTF.

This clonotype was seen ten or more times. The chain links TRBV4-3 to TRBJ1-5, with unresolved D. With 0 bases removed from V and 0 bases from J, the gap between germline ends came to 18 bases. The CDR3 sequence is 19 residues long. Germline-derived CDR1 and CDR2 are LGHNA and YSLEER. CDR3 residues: CASSQDRWNSYYSNQPQHF. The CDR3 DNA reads TGCGCCAGCAGCCAAGATAGATGGAACAGCTACTATAGCAATCAGCCCCAGCATTTT.

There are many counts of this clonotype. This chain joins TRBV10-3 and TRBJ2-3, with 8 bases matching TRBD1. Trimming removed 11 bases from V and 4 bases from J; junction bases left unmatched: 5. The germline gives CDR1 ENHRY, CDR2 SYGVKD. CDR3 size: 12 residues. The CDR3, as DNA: TGTGCCTCCAGGGGGCCGGCAGATACGCAGTATTTT. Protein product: CASRGPADTQYF.

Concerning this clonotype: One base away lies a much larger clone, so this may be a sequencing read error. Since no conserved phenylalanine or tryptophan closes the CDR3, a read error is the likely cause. DNA of the CDR3: TGCAGCGTTGTAGCTGGAACGACTGAAGCTTTCCTT. Its protein is CSVVAGTTEAFL. V usage is TRBV29-1 and J usage is TRBJ1-1; D is ambiguous. Looked up from germline, CDR1 is SQVTM and CDR2 is ANQGSEA. The CDR3 spans 12 residues. Trimming pared 4 bases from V and 5 bases from J, leaving 11 bases between.

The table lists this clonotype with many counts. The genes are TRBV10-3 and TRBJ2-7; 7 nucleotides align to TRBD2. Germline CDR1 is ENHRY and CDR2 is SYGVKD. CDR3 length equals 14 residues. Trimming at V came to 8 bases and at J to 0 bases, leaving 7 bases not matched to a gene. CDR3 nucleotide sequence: TGTGCCATCCAACCGGGGGGAGCCTCCTACGAGCAGTACTTC. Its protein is CAIQPGGASYEQYF.

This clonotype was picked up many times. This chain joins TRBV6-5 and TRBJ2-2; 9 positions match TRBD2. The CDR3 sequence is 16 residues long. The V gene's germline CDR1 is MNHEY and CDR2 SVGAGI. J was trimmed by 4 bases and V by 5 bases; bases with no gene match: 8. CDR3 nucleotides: TGTGCCAGCAGTAAGGGGACTAGCCGGAGCACCGGGGAGCTGTTTTTT. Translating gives CASSKGTSRSTGELFF.

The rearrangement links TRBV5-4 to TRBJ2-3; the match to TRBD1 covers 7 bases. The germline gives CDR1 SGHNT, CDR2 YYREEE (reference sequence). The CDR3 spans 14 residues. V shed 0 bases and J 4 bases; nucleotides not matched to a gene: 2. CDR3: CASSLVTGADTQYF. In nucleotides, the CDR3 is TGTGCCAGCAGCTTGGTCACAGGGGCAGATACGCAGTATTTT.

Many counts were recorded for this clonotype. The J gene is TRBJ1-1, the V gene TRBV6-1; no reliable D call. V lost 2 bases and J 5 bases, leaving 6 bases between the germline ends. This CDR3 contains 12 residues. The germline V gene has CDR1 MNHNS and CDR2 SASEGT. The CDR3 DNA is TGTGCCAGCAGTGAACGTCTGACTGAAGCTTTCTTT. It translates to CASSERLTEAFF.

The CDR3 sequence: CASSQIWRHYGYTF. CDR3 sequence (DNA): TGTGCCAGCAGCCAAATCTGGCGACACTATGGCTACACCTTC. V is TRBV7-2 and J is TRBJ1-2; D uncertain. Germline V CDR1 and CDR2: SGHTA, FQGNSA. This CDR3 spans 14 amino acids. Deletions cut 5 bases from V and 3 bases from J, with 13 bases between.

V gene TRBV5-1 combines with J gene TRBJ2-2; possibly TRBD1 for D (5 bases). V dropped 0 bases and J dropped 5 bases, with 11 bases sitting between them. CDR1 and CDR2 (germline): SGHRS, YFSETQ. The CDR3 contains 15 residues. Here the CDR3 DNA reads TGCGCCAGCAGCTTGGGACAGCCCGGAACCGGGGAGCTGTTTTTT. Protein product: CASSLGQPGTGELFF. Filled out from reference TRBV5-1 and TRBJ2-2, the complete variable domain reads KAGVTQTPRYLIKTRGQQVTLSCSPISGHRSVSWYQQTPGQGLQFLFEYFSETQRNKGNFPGRFSGRQFSNSRSEMNVSTLELGDSALYLCASSLGQPGTGELFFGEGSRLTVL.

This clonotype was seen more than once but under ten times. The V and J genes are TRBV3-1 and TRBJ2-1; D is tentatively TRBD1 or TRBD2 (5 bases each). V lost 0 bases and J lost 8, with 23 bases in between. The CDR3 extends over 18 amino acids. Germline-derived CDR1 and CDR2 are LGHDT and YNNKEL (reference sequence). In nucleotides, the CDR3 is TGTGCCAGCAGCCAAGACCTGGCGCCCCCGGGTCGGGGCGATGAGCAGTTCTTC. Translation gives CASSQDLAPPGRGDEQFF.